The source of this T cell receptor (beta chain) is a study of shared T cell receptors in the human thymus (TCRdb year 2021). A note on the overall study: The study examined how self-reactive, shared T-cell receptor alpha chains are generated in the human thymus.

V is clipped by 6 bases and J by 0 bases, and the sequence between their germline boundaries is 4 bases long. The germline V gene specifies SGHTS as CDR1 and YDEGEE as CDR2. The CDR3 runs 11 residues from the cysteine to the phenylalanine. The kept DNA is CDR3 alone, 33 bases in frame from the first base. Remarks on this clone: Its antigen is still unknown. It has no much larger one-base neighbor in the sample; base qualities were not kept.

Libraries were constructed by the immunoSEQ multiplex PCR assay. Held by TCRdb, this immuneACCESS table contains in-frame sequences only and omits some clones. Under half of the omission traces to an unresolved V gene where checked; the cause of the rest is unknown. This sample lists approximately 400,000 clones; 95% were detected once. Jointly, the top ten make up approximately 0.02% of the sample. Recombination joined TRBV5-8 with TRBJ2-7, with no reliable assignment of the D segment. This TCR was recovered from a human donor. The sample taken for sequencing was thymocytes. The sequenced DNA is TGTGCCAGCACACCCTCCTACGAGCAGTACTTC. It encodes CASTPSYEQYF.